Listed below are T cell receptor beta chains from one sample, sequenced in a study of identical twins. TCRdb fed the 5' RACE reads into MiXCR, producing one record per CDR3 protein. The table shows hundreds of thousands of distinct CDR3 sequences, with roughly 18% occurring only once. A further study also used this sample, focusing on T cells expressing NK-cell markers.

The sample taken for sequencing was PBMCs. The receptors were sampled from a young woman in good health. Both conserved end residues are part of each CDR3. The order of the fields is V gene, D gene, J gene, clone size, CDR3 protein, CDR3 DNA. The D gene is left open where the match is weak. Expanded clones are given a class, and other clones once, few, many or no size at all.

TRBV20-1	.	TRBJ2-2	.	CSARVGGRGTGELFF	TGCAGTGCTAGAGTTGGGGGTAGGGGAACCGGGGAGCTGTTTTTT
TRBV20-1	.	TRBJ2-3	few	CSAGAGPVGDTQYF	TGCAGTGCTGGAGCGGGCCCCGTGGGAGATACGCAGTATTTT
TRBV30	TRBD1	TRBJ2-7	few	CAWSDIGDRTYEQYF	TGTGCCTGGAGCGATATTGGGGACAGAACCTACGAGCAGTACTTC
TRBV28	TRBD2	TRBJ2-7	.	CASSDPSRGGRSYEQYF	TGTGCCAGCAGTGATCCAAGCCGGGGGGGACGATCCTACGAGCAGTACTTC
TRBV20-1	.	TRBJ1-5	few	CSARDPQGNQPQHF	TGCAGTGCTAGAGATCCACAGGGCAATCAGCCCCAGCATTTT
TRBV29-1	TRBD1	TRBJ1-1	.	CSVVRQGPNTEAFF	TGCAGCGTTGTACGACAGGGGCCGAACACTGAAGCTTTCTTT
TRBV20-1	TRBD2	TRBJ2-3	few	CSARGGLAVDTQYF	TGCAGTGCTAGGGGAGGACTAGCGGTAGATACGCAGTATTTT
TRBV20-1	.	TRBJ2-5	.	CSSRGDPNQETQYF	TGCAGCTCCCGGGGCGACCCGAATCAAGAGACCCAGTACTTC
TRBV5-1	.	TRBJ2-1	.	CASSLEVGGDSYNEQFF	TGCGCCAGCAGCTTAGAGGTAGGCGGGGACTCCTACAATGAGCAGTTCTTC
TRBV20-1	.	TRBJ2-1	few	CSARAQLVPNEQFF	TGCAGTGCTAGAGCCCAACTAGTACCCAATGAGCAGTTCTTC
TRBV5-5	.	TRBJ2-6	.	CASSLMAISGANVLTF	TGTGCCAGCAGCTTGATGGCGATCTCTGGGGCCAACGTCCTGACTTTC
TRBV12-3/TRBV12-4	.	TRBJ1-1	.	CASSQTGEAFF	TGTGCCAGCAGCCAGACAGGAGAAGCTTTCTTT
TRBV5-1	TRBD1	TRBJ2-5	many	CASSLGQGMRETQYF	TGCGCCAGCAGCTTGGGACAGGGGATGAGGGAGACCCAGTACTTC
TRBV12-3/TRBV12-4	.	TRBJ2-1	few	CASIYHNEQFF	TGTGCCAGCATTTACCACAATGAGCAGTTCTTC
TRBV29-1	.	TRBJ2-7	.	CSAARDTSYEQYF	TGCAGCGCTGCCCGGGACACATCCTACGAGCAGTACTTC
TRBV6-1	.	TRBJ2-2	.	CASSENGNTGELFF	TGTGCCAGCAGTGAAAACGGAAACACCGGGGAGCTGTTTTTT
TRBV7-8	TRBD1	TRBJ2-7	few	CASSSLDRGYGSGKRAQYF	TGTGCCAGCAGCTCTTTGGACAGGGGGTACGGGAGTGGTAAAAGGGCGCAGTACTTC
TRBV6-1	TRBD1	TRBJ1-1	.	CASSRGQALNTEAFF	TGTGCCAGCAGCCGAGGACAGGCCCTGAACACTGAAGCTTTCTTT
TRBV20-1	.	TRBJ2-5	.	CSCFVGSGVQETQYF	TGCAGTTGCTTTGTCGGTAGCGGTGTCCAAGAGACCCAGTACTTC
TRBV12-3/TRBV12-4	TRBD2	TRBJ2-3	.	CASSYNWAGVSDTQYF	TGTGCCAGCAGCTACAACTGGGCGGGAGTCTCAGATACGCAGTATTTT
TRBV27	.	TRBJ2-7	.	CASSPSYPSRGYSYEQYF	TGTGCCAGCAGTCCCAGCTACCCCTCGCGGGGTTACTCCTACGAGCAGTACTTC
TRBV12-3/TRBV12-4	.	TRBJ2-7	few	CASSSGGRVSYEQYF	TGTGCCAGCAGTTCCGGGGGCCGGGTCTCCTACGAGCAGTACTTC
TRBV12-3/TRBV12-4	.	TRBJ2-1	few	CASSFLSLNEQFF	TGTGCCAGCAGTTTTCTCTCCCTCAATGAGCAGTTCTTC
TRBV14	TRBD2	TRBJ2-1	many	CASSQGLAGNEQFF	TGTGCCAGCAGCCAAGGACTAGCGGGCAATGAGCAGTTCTTC
TRBV5-6	.	TRBJ1-1	.	CASSFPGRRAEAFF	TGTGCCAGCAGCTTCCCGGGTAGAAGGGCTGAAGCTTTCTTT
TRBV5-5	.	TRBJ1-4	.	CASSTGHSGAEKLFF	TGTGCCAGCAGCACGGGACACTCCGGGGCTGAAAAACTGTTTTTT
TRBV7-9	.	TRBJ2-7	.	CASERANSYEQYF	TGTGCCAGCGAACGGGCCAACTCCTACGAGCAGTACTTC
TRBV11-1	TRBD2	TRBJ2-2	.	CASSPRTSGSGYTGELFF	TGTGCCAGCAGCCCCCGGACTAGCGGGAGTGGGTACACCGGGGAGCTGTTTTTT
TRBV6-1	TRBD2	TRBJ2-3	.	CASSPRRGAGAPPDTQYF	TGTGCCAGCAGTCCCCGGCGCGGAGCGGGAGCGCCGCCAGATACGCAGTATTTT
TRBV20-1	.	TRBJ1-1	few	CSATDMNTEAFF	TGCAGTGCTACAGACATGAACACTGAAGCTTTCTTT
TRBV3-1	.	TRBJ2-5	few	CASSWTGETQYF	TGTGCCAGCAGTTGGACTGGGGAGACCCAGTACTTC
TRBV6-4	.	TRBJ2-2	few	CASSEGPSTGELFF	TGTGCCAGCAGTGAAGGCCCTTCCACCGGGGAGCTGTTTTTT
TRBV12-3/TRBV12-4	.	TRBJ2-1	few	CASIESNPYNEQFF	TGTGCCAGCATTGAGAGTAACCCCTACAATGAGCAGTTCTTC
TRBV28	.	TRBJ2-3	few	CASSTAVRGGVQYF	TGTGCCAGCAGTACTGCAGTCCGGGGCGGTGTGCAGTATTTT
TRBV7-9	TRBD2	TRBJ2-7	.	CASSLERGPSYEQYF	TGTGCCAGCAGCTTAGAGCGGGGACCCTCCTACGAGCAGTACTTC
TRBV10-3	.	TRBJ1-2	few	CAISDLDASKLYGYTF	TGTGCCATCAGTGACCTCGACGCCAGTAAACTCTATGGCTACACCTTC
TRBV18	TRBD1	TRBJ1-2	.	CASSQRQGANYGYTF	TGTGCCAGCTCACAAAGACAGGGGGCTAACTATGGCTACACCTTC
TRBV29-1	.	TRBJ2-1	few	CSAMRVGSYNEQFF	TGCAGCGCCATGCGGGTCGGTTCCTACAATGAGCAGTTCTTC